The 11 T cell receptor beta chains given below trace back to one sample, sequenced in a study of blood T cell repertoires in COVID-19 (dated by TCRdb to 2018 to 2021). Preparation of the library involved the immunoSEQ multiplex PCR assay. TCRdb's version of the immuneACCESS table is confined to in-frame rearrangements and falls short of the full clone set. An unresolved V gene accounts for under half of the shortfall where checked; the remainder is of unknown origin. The sample yields about 110,000 clones; more than 65% were counted once. The ten largest clones add up to 1.5% to 1.8% of the sample. Sequencing was carried out using peripheral blood. The source of these receptors is a man in his fifties with acute or convalescent COVID-19.

The sample holds one count of this clone. The chain joins TRBV6-5 to TRBJ2-7, with 9 bases that match TRBD1. CDR3 length: 13 amino acids. V trimming: 4 bases; J trimming: 5 bases; junction bases outside the gene matches: 3. The germline V gene has CDR1 MNHEY and CDR2 SVGAGI. CDR3 protein: CASSFGQGNEQYF. The CDR3 bases are TGTGCCAGCAGTTTCGGACAGGGGAACGAGCAGTACTTC.

The gene calls are TRBV5-1 and TRBJ2-3, with TRBD1 identical over 7 bases. The CDR3 covers 14 residues. V lost 4 bases to trimming and J lost 2 bases; unmatched junction nucleotides: 4. Germline CDR1 and CDR2: SGHRS and YFSETQ. The CDR3 DNA follows: TGCGCCAGCAGCATAGGGACAGTCACAGATACGCAGTATTTT. Translating gives CASSIGTVTDTQYF. Complete variable domain (other parts from reference TRBV5-1 and TRBJ2-3): KAGVTQTPRYLIKTRGQQVTLSCSPISGHRSVSWYQQTPGQGLQFLFEYFSETQRNKGNFPGRFSGRQFSNSRSEMNVSTLELGDSALYLCASSIGTVTDTQYFGPGTRLTVL.

This chain uses TRBV4-1 with TRBJ1-4; the D is unclear. The germline CDR1 and CDR2 sequences are MGHRA and YSYEKL. V was clipped by 5 bases and J by 8 bases, with 12 bases between them. The CDR3 extends over 13 amino acids. CDR3 sequence: CASSKRESEKLFF. The CDR3 nucleotides read TGCGCCAGCAGCAAACGGGAGAGCGAAAAACTGTTTTTT.

The rearrangement joins TRBV6-6 to TRBJ1-2; 9 bases fit TRBD1. Germline V lookup: CDR1 MNHNY, CDR2 SVGAGI (reference sequence). The CDR3 has 16 amino acids. Unmatched junction bases numbered 4, after V lost 2 bases and J lost 0 bases. The CDR3 sequence: CASSYDRGGSNYGYTF. CDR3 DNA sequence: TGTGCCAGCAGTTACGACAGGGGGGGCTCTAACTATGGCTACACCTTC.

This clone was found once. V gene TRBV10-3 combines with J gene TRBJ1-2; D remains ambiguous. This CDR3 region has 16 residues. V was shortened by 3 bases and J by 2 bases, with 16 bases between the two germline ends. Germline V gene lookup returns CDR1 ENHRY and CDR2 SYGVKD. CDR3 in DNA: TGTGCCATCAGTGACCTCGCCAGAGGGATCAACTATGGCTACACCTTC. Protein: CAISDLARGINYGYTF.

The chain uses TRBV28 and TRBJ1-5; 8 positions match TRBD1. CDR3 length equals 16 residues. Germline V CDR1 and CDR2: MDHEN, SYDVKM. Trimming cost V 4 bases and J 1 base; bases outside gene matches: 6. The CDR3 sequence: CASSYNRGTSNQPQHF. In DNA, the CDR3 is TGTGCCAGCAGTTACAACAGGGGGACGAGCAATCAGCCCCAGCATTTT.

V usage is TRBV5-1 and J usage is TRBJ1-5; 7 bases are shared with TRBD1. Germline V gene data show CDR1 as SGHRS and CDR2 as YFSETQ. This CDR3 has 21 amino acids. The V and J ends lost 5 bases and 1 base, in that order; junction bases with no gene match: 24. The CDR3 loop is CASRRWVQGGANSVSNQPQHF. The CDR3 nucleotides read TGCGCCAGCAGACGCTGGGTTCAAGGGGGCGCGAATTCAGTGAGCAATCAGCCCCAGCATTTT.

This clone has a single count. This chain uses TRBV11-2 with TRBJ2-3; D is undetermined. The V and J ends lost 11 bases and 1 base respectively, with 13 bases between them. Per germline, CDR1 SGHAT and CDR2 FQNNGV. The CDR3 sequence is 13 residues long. CDR3 in amino acids: CASQGGGTDTQYF. The CDR3 region has the DNA TGTGCCTCACAAGGCGGCGGCACAGATACGCAGTATTTT.

The CDR3 nucleotides are TGTGCCAGCAGTTACTCGAAGACCCGGAGACAGCCCCAGCATTTT. It translates to CASSYSKTRRQPQHF. This sequence joins TRBV6-2 or TRBV6-3 and TRBJ1-5; D gene unclear. The length of the CDR3 is 15 residues. V lost 0 bases and J lost 7, with 13 bases in between. Germline loops: CDR1 MNHEY, CDR2 SVGEGT.

This clone appeared a single time. J is TRBJ1-1 and V is TRBV19; TRBD1 agrees at 7 bases. The CDR3 has 14 residues. CDR1 LNHDA and CDR2 SQIVND come from the germline V gene (reference sequence). Trimming removed 5 bases from V and 6 bases from J; junction bases left unmatched: 9. CDR3 in amino acids: CASSPQDRESEAFF. The CDR3 nucleotides are TGTGCCAGTAGTCCCCAAGACAGGGAATCTGAAGCTTTCTTT.

This chain connects TRBV3-1 (or the pseudogene TRBV3-2) to TRBJ1-2, with 7 bases matching TRBD1. Germline V gene lookup returns CDR1 LGHDT and CDR2 YNNKEL (reference sequence). With 1 base clipped from V and 6 bases from J, the junction kept 11 bases outside the gene matches. CDR3 length: 16 residues. As DNA, the CDR3 is TGTGCCAGCAGCCAAGGGACGATACAGGGGTCGGATGGCTACACCTTC. Translation gives CASSQGTIQGSDGYTF.